The T cell receptor (beta chain) under discussion was sequenced for a study of T cells after yellow fever vaccination (dated by TCRdb to about 2019). For context, the study as a whole: The SMART-Seq v4 Ultra Low Input RNA kit was used to prepare libraries from fractions with low cell numbers. Two healthy male donors, one aged 18 to 30 and one aged 30 to 39 years, were included in the cohort. To follow T-cell clones before and after primary and booster YFV17D yellow fever vaccination, bulk TCR alpha and beta repertoires were sequenced over time. Blood was collected at multiple timepoints before and after primary and secondary immunization, and bulk PBMC replicates and cell subsets were isolated.

This sample's treatment or condition label indicates: live attenuated yellow fever vaccine strain. Two biological replicates of bulk PBMCs were collected at each blood-draw timepoint. A standard Ficoll-Paque protocol was used to isolate PBMCs from peripheral blood. TriZol was used to extract RNA from bulk PBMCs, CD4 and CD8 fractions, and dextramer-positive and dextramer-negative fractions. A word on this clonotype: The target of this receptor is not known. No quality values exist for individual bases; no much larger clone is one base distant.

TCR cDNA was synthesized by 5'RACE template switching, which introduced a universal primer site and unique molecular identifiers. cDNA synthesis was primed from both the TCR alpha and TCR beta constant segments. Libraries were amplified in two PCR steps, with sample barcodes and sequencing adapters added in the second step. Sequencing of libraries was performed on Illumina HiSeq 2500 (2x100 bp) or NovaSeq (2x150 bp). The original methods were these. Reads were demultiplexed and collapsed into UMI consensus sequences with MIGEC, and V(D)J alignment was performed with MiXCR. Using edgeR on replicate PBMC samples, clonotypes were called vaccine-responding if FDR was below 0.01 and the log2 fold change was above 5 up to day 15. Bulk clonotypes were assigned CD4 or CD8 identity according to which sequenced CD4 or CD8 repertoire held them at higher abundance. TCRdb reran the public reads through fastp at Q25 and MiXCR, keeping productive beta chains. Under each unique CDR3 protein, matching rows form one entry showing the most common genes and DNA. The V and J calls, along with clone size, are taken from TCRdb and not from the paper's own processing. The sample contains around 310,000 distinct CDR3 sequences, 8% to 10% of them found a single time. The leading ten clones occupy about a sixth of the sample.

There are 16 amino acids in the CDR3, from cysteine to phenylalanine inclusive. The kept DNA is CDR3 alone, 48 bases in frame from the first base. V is pruned by 5 bases and J by 6 bases, leaving 15 bases of the junction without a gene match. Based on the germline V gene (reference sequence), the CDR1 and CDR2 sequences are MNHEY and SMNVEV. Results the study describes overall, beyond this receptor: The secondary T-cell response was weaker than the primary response but faster, peaking on day 5 instead of day 15. Only two donors were included in the study, so the extent to which the findings can be generalized is limited. Computational filtering was needed because FACS-sorted repertoires could contain abundant contaminating clonotypes from the bulk population. Most clones expanded after primary vaccination (96% of CD4 and around nine tenths of CD8) were re-detected after the booster, suggesting that broad memory maintenance occurred. A small share of clonotypes occurred in both CD4 and CD8 compartments, likely arising from convergent recombination.

The chain employs TRBV27 and TRBJ1-1; a stretch of 7 junction bases matches TRBD1. The source of this sequence is a man younger than 30 who received the YFV17D yellow fever vaccine. The specimen was PBMCs, collected on the day of the first yellow fever vaccination. The DNA sequence is as follows: TGTGCCAGCAGTCCCCGTCCAGGGGGGGTTTGGGCTGAAGCTTTCTTT. This gives the protein CASSPRPGGVWAEAFF.